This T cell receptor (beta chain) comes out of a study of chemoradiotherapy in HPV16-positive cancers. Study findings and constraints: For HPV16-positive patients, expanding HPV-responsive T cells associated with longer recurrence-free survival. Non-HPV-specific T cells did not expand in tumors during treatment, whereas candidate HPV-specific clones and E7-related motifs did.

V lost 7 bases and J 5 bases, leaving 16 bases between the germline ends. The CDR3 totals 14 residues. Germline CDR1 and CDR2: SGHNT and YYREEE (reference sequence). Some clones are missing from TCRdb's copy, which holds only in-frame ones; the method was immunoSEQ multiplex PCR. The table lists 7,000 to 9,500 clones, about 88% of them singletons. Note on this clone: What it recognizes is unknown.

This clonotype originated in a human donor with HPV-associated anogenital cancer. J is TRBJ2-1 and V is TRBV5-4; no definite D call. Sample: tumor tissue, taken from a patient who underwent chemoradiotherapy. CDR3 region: CASATERLDNEQFF. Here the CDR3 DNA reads TGTGCCAGCGCCACAGAAAGGCTTGACAATGAGCAGTTCTTC.